This T cell receptor beta chain was identified in a study of PD-L1 blockade in urothelial cancer. The overall study: In terms of prior chemotherapy, patients had received 0 to 3 regimens. Blood analyses occurred 3 weeks (second dose) and 6 weeks post treatment start. T cells numbered a median of roughly 150,000 in the blood samples.

The protocol was immunoSEQ multiplex PCR, while the TCRdb copy is restricted to in-frame clones and leaves out a portion. This table holds fewer than 55,000 clones, more than 75% found once. The TCR comes from a man between 65 and 80 years old with urothelial cancer. Sequencing was performed on PBMCs, taken around atezolizumab (anti-PD-L1) treatment.

The CDR3 region is CASSGQGYQPQHF. In nucleotides, the CDR3 is TGTGCCAGCAGTGGACAGGGGTATCAGCCCCAGCATTTT. The genes are TRBV2 and TRBJ1-5; 8 nucleotides agree with TRBD1. This CDR3 spans 13 amino acids. V was clipped by 4 bases and J by 5 bases; unmatched bases: 1. From germline, CDR1 is SNHLY and CDR2 FYNNEI.